The rows below give T cell receptor beta chains drawn from one sample of a study of T cell responses to AZD1222 COVID-19 vaccine. The method was immunoSEQ multiplex PCR; TCRdb's version includes in-frame clones alone and lacks a portion of them. The sample holds fewer than 150,000 clones, approximately 86% seen once. The sample consisted of peripheral blood, taken 28 days after the second AZD1222 dose. Receptor source: an adult who received the AZD1222 COVID-19 vaccine. Both conserved end residues are part of each CDR3. The D gene is left open where the match is weak. Some rows have no size entry. The others give once, few or many, or a class for an expanded clone.

v_gene: TRBV23-1; abundance: NA; j_gene: TRBJ1-2; d_gene: NA; len: 13; CDR3aa: CASSQCSNYGYTF; CDR3nt: TGCGCCAGCAGTCAATGCAGTAACTATGGCTACACCTTC
v_gene: TRBV24-1; abundance: once; j_gene: TRBJ2-3; d_gene: TRBD2; len: 14; CDR3aa: CATSASGRGDTQYF; CDR3nt: TGTGCCACCAGCGCCAGCGGGAGGGGGGATACGCAGTATTTT
v_gene: TRBV9; abundance: NA; j_gene: TRBJ2-2; d_gene: NA; len: 12; CDR3aa: CASTANTGELFF; CDR3nt: TGTGCCAGCACCGCGAACACCGGGGAGCTGTTTTTT
v_gene: TRBV20-1; abundance: NA; j_gene: TRBJ2-1; d_gene: NA; len: 11; CDR3aa: CSAASYNEQFF; CDR3nt: TGCAGTGCGGCATCCTACAATGAGCAGTTCTTC
v_gene: TRBV7-9; abundance: NA; j_gene: TRBJ1-3; d_gene: NA; len: 17; CDR3aa: CASSLVGGDYSGNTIYF; CDR3nt: TGTGCCAGCAGCTTAGTGGGCGGGGATTACTCTGGAAACACCATATATTTT
v_gene: TRBV19; abundance: few; j_gene: TRBJ1-1; d_gene: NA; len: 16; CDR3aa: CASSPFVLGHNTEAFF; CDR3nt: TGTGCCAGTAGTCCATTCGTACTGGGACACAACACTGAAGCTTTCTTT
v_gene: TRBV21-1; abundance: NA; j_gene: TRBJ1-2; d_gene: NA; len: 15; CDR3aa: CASSKEYREYYGYTF; CDR3nt: TGTGCCAGCAGCAAAGAATACAGGGAGTACTATGGCTACACCTTC
v_gene: TRBV28; abundance: NA; j_gene: TRBJ2-7; d_gene: TRBD2; len: 14; CDR3aa: CASRPAGGLYEQYF; CDR3nt: TGTGCCAGCAGACCAGCGGGAGGGCTGTACGAGCAGTACTTC
v_gene: TRBV5-1; abundance: few; j_gene: TRBJ1-2; d_gene: NA; len: 15; CDR3aa: CASSLDGAAGYGYTF; CDR3nt: TGCGCCAGCAGCTTGGATGGGGCGGCGGGCTATGGCTACACCTTC
v_gene: TRBV5-4; abundance: NA; j_gene: TRBJ2-3; d_gene: NA; len: 13; CDR3aa: CASSLGGTWGQYF; CDR3nt: TGTGCCAGCAGCTTGGGAGGGACTTGGGGGCAGTATTTT
v_gene: TRBV11-2; abundance: NA; j_gene: TRBJ2-7; d_gene: NA; len: 14; CDR3aa: CASSLLDSSYEQYF; CDR3nt: TGTGCCAGCAGCTTATTGGACAGCAGCTACGAGCAGTACTTC
v_gene: TRBV28; abundance: NA; j_gene: TRBJ2-3; d_gene: NA; len: 16; CDR3aa: CASSSPVGRGGNTQYF; CDR3nt: TGTGCCAGCAGTAGCCCTGTTGGGAGAGGGGGAAATACGCAGTATTTT
v_gene: TRBV7-2; abundance: few; j_gene: TRBJ2-5; d_gene: TRBD2; len: 18; CDR3aa: CASSAGTSGTHLGETQYF; CDR3nt: TGTGCCAGCAGCGCGGGGACTAGCGGGACTCACCTCGGAGAGACCCAGTACTTC
v_gene: TRBV21-1; abundance: NA; j_gene: TRBJ2-3; d_gene: NA; len: 16; CDR3aa: CASSKDTRELADTQYF; CDR3nt: TGTGCCAGCAGCAAAGATACGAGGGAGTTAGCAGATACGCAGTATTTT
v_gene: TRBV5-4; abundance: once; j_gene: TRBJ2-7; d_gene: TRBD2; len: 16; CDR3aa: CASSSPSAGPPYEQYF; CDR3nt: TGTGCCAGCAGCTCCCCCTCAGCGGGGCCGCCCTACGAGCAGTACTTC
v_gene: TRBV5-1; abundance: NA; j_gene: TRBJ2-1; d_gene: TRBD1; len: 14; CDR3aa: CASSRGQGNNEQFF; CDR3nt: TGCGCCAGCAGCCGGGGACAGGGTAACAATGAGCAGTTCTTC
v_gene: TRBV11-1; abundance: NA; j_gene: TRBJ2-1; d_gene: NA; len: 14; CDR3aa: CASSLRIADNEQFF; CDR3nt: TGTGCCAGCAGCTTGAGGATAGCGGACAATGAGCAGTTCTTC
v_gene: TRBV5-1; abundance: NA; j_gene: TRBJ2-7; d_gene: NA; len: 15; CDR3aa: CASSLVGPRVYEQYF; CDR3nt: TGCGCCAGCAGCTTGGTTGGTCCCAGGGTGTACGAGCAGTACTTC
v_gene: TRBV6-2/TRBV6-3; abundance: NA; j_gene: TRBJ2-1; d_gene: NA; len: 18; CDR3aa: CASSYPLGMSGVYNEQFF; CDR3nt: TGTGCCAGCAGTTACCCCCTGGGGATGTCGGGGGTCTACAATGAGCAGTTCTTC
v_gene: TRBV9; abundance: few; j_gene: TRBJ1-4; d_gene: NA; len: 15; CDR3aa: CASSPSGVLNEKLFF; CDR3nt: TGTGCCAGCAGCCCCTCCGGAGTTCTGAATGAAAAACTGTTTTTT
v_gene: TRBV6-1; abundance: few; j_gene: TRBJ1-4; d_gene: NA; len: 15; CDR3aa: CASSEVQGTNEKLFF; CDR3nt: TGTGCCAGCAGTGAGGTACAGGGCACTAATGAAAAACTGTTTTTT
v_gene: TRBV6-5; abundance: NA; j_gene: TRBJ2-2; d_gene: NA; len: 16; CDR3aa: CASSYSGSLNTGELFF; CDR3nt: TGTGCCAGCAGTTACTCTGGCAGCTTGAACACCGGGGAGCTGTTTTTT
v_gene: TRBV7-9; abundance: NA; j_gene: TRBJ1-3; d_gene: NA; len: 15; CDR3aa: CASSLVDTAGNTIYF; CDR3nt: TGTGCCAGCAGCTTAGTGGATACGGCTGGAAACACCATATATTTT
v_gene: TRBV5-4; abundance: NA; j_gene: TRBJ2-1; d_gene: TRBD1; len: 14; CDR3aa: CASSTLTGGNEQFF; CDR3nt: TGTGCCAGCAGCACTCTGACAGGGGGCAATGAGCAGTTCTTC
v_gene: TRBV29-1; abundance: NA; j_gene: TRBJ1-2; d_gene: NA; len: 11; CDR3aa: CSGQDFYGYTF; CDR3nt: TGCAGCGGACAGGATTTCTATGGCTACACCTTC
v_gene: TRBV10-3; abundance: NA; j_gene: TRBJ1-4; d_gene: NA; len: 14; CDR3aa: CATRGSGEEEKLFF; CDR3nt: TGTGCCACACGGGGGAGTGGGGAGGAAGAAAAACTGTTTTTT
v_gene: TRBV3-1/TRBV3-2; abundance: NA; j_gene: TRBJ1-2; d_gene: TRBD1; len: 19; CDR3aa: CASSQELFGFVGQGNGYTF; CDR3nt: TGTGCCAGCAGCCAAGAATTATTTGGTTTTGTGGGACAGGGGAATGGCTACACCTTC